This entry lists 18 T cell receptor beta chains sequenced from one sample in a study of CD8 T cells in ankylosing spondylitis (dated by TCRdb to 2016 to 2017). Here is what the overall study found, with its caveats: A TCR beta motif of several highly homologous amino acid variants appeared characteristic of blood from ankylosing spondylitis patients.

Which antigens these TCRs recognize remains unknown. The library was generated by 5' RACE. The data were produced on an Illumina HiSeq 2500. TCRdb ran its own pipeline on the public reads, namely fastp trimming at Q25 and MiXCR clone calling, and kept in-frame beta chains. Rows with one shared CDR3 protein collapse into an entry with the most common genes and DNA. The table for this sample lists about 840,000 distinct CDR3 sequences; 10% to 15% of them were counted only once. The ten biggest clones cover roughly 0.51% of the sample. Sequencing used blood, either unsorted or a sorted T cell fraction (not recorded which). These receptors were taken from a male donor with ankylosing spondylitis.

This chain joins TRBV6-2 or TRBV6-3 and TRBJ2-1, with a possible D match to TRBD2 (6 bases). The length of the CDR3 is 15 residues. Germline V gene data show CDR1 as MNHEY and CDR2 as SVGEGT. V was pared by 4 bases and J by 0 bases, with 10 bases between. The CDR3 spells CASSWRARSYNEQFF. The CDR3 nucleotides read TGTGCCAGCAGTTGGAGGGCCCGCTCCTACAATGAGCAGTTCTTC.

V is TRBV5-1 and J is TRBJ1-2; D not resolved. CDR3 length: 13 amino acids. V was trimmed by 5 bases and J by 2 bases, leaving 10 bases between them. The germline CDR1 and CDR2 sequences are SGHRS and YFSETQ. CDR3 region: CASREVGNYGYTF. CDR3 sequence (DNA): TGCGCCAGCAGGGAGGTCGGGAACTATGGCTACACCTTC. The complete variable domain, with remaining parts taken from reference TRBV5-1 and TRBJ1-2, reads KAGVTQTPRYLIKTRGQQVTLSCSPISGHRSVSWYQQTPGQGLQFLFEYFSETQRNKGNFPGRFSGRQFSNSRSEMNVSTLELGDSALYLCASREVGNYGYTFGSGTRLTVV.

The chain has TRBV5-5 and TRBJ2-1; TRBD1 agrees at 7 bases. The germline V gene encodes CDR1 SGHKS and CDR2 YYEKEE (reference sequence). The CDR3 consists of 15 residues. The V gene end was trimmed by 3 bases and the J gene end by 6 bases; junction bases not matched to a gene: 9. The CDR3 loop is CASSSQKGAPNEQFF. Here the CDR3 DNA reads TGTGCCAGCAGCTCGCAGAAGGGGGCGCCCAATGAGCAGTTCTTC.

J is TRBJ1-6 and V is TRBV25-1, with 9 bases fitting TRBD1. The CDR3 has 13 amino acids. Germline lookup yields CDR1 MGHDK and CDR2 SYGVNS. With V trimmed by 4 bases and J by 10 bases, 2 bases remained unmatched. This CDR3 reads CASSGQGESPLHF. CDR3 coding DNA: TGTGCCAGCAGTGGACAGGGGGAATCACCCCTCCACTTT.

This clonotype was detected many times. The chain couples TRBV29-1 to TRBJ1-2; no clear D gene. The ends were cut back, 6 bases at V and 0 bases at J, with 8 bases in the middle. Per germline, CDR1 SQVTM and CDR2 ANQGSEA. The CDR3 is 12 amino acids. As DNA, the CDR3 is TGCAGCGTCCGCCAGGCTAACTATGGCTACACCTTC. Its protein product is CSVRQANYGYTF.

This clonotype was found a few times. This chain uses TRBV19 with TRBJ1-2; D is possibly TRBD1 (6 bases). Germline V lookup: CDR1 LNHDA, CDR2 SQIVND (reference sequence). The CDR3 is 15 amino acids. The V end was cut by 1 base, the J end by 9 bases, with 18 bases between. This chain's CDR3 is CASSIAGANVRSYTF. DNA for the CDR3: TGTGCCAGTAGTATAGCAGGGGCAAACGTCCGGAGCTACACCTTC.

V usage is TRBV11-2 and J usage is TRBJ2-2; 9 bases fit TRBD1. CDR3 length: 18 amino acids. Germline CDR1 is SGHAT and CDR2 is FQNNGV. V gave up 1 base and J gave up 7 bases; unmatched junction bases: 13. This CDR3 is CASSLVFLQGAPNGELFF. The CDR3 DNA reads TGTGCCAGCAGCTTAGTTTTCCTACAGGGGGCGCCGAACGGGGAGCTGTTTTTT.

V gene TRBV20-1 combines with J gene TRBJ2-5, with D tentatively TRBD1 or TRBD2 (5 bases each). Germline lookup yields CDR1 DFQATT and CDR2 SNEGSKA (reference sequence). Trimming cost V 3 bases and J 4 bases, with 15 bases left between them. The CDR3 covers 14 residues. The CDR3 DNA sequence: TGCAGTGCTAGTGAAGAGGGGTCACGAGAGACCCAGTACTTC. Protein: CSASEEGSRETQYF.

Only a few counts were recorded for this clonotype. The chain recombines TRBV6-2 or TRBV6-3 with TRBJ1-6; D may be TRBD1 (6 bases). The CDR3 totals 15 residues. The V and J ends lost 2 bases and 16 bases respectively, with 21 bases between them. Looked up from germline, CDR1 is MNHEY and CDR2 is SVGEGT. In nucleotides, the CDR3 is TGTGCCAGCAGTTACATTTCCGGACAGACCGAGCGACTCCACTTT. Protein product: CASSYISGQTERLHF.

This clonotype was detected a few times. This chain connects TRBV6-1 to TRBJ2-7; D unresolved. Germline CDR1 reads MNHNS; CDR2 reads SASEGT. V lost 4 bases to trimming and J lost 0 bases, with 10 bases between them. This CDR3 has 14 amino acids. The CDR3, as DNA: TGTGCCAGCAGTGGGGGATTCAGCTCCTACGAGCAGTACTTC. Translated: CASSGGFSSYEQYF.

The rearrangement uses TRBV20-1 and TRBJ2-2; D might be TRBD1 (6 bases). Germline V lookup: CDR1 DFQATT, CDR2 SNEGSKA (reference sequence). The CDR3 runs 12 residues. V was trimmed by 2 bases and J by 6 bases, leaving 7 bases between them. CDR3 bases: TGCAGTGCTAGACCAGGGGCCGGGGAGCTGTTTTTT. Its translation is CSARPGAGELFF.

This chain joins TRBV20-1 and TRBJ2-2, with D perhaps TRBD2 (6 bases). CDR1 and CDR2 (germline): DFQATT, SNEGSKA (reference sequence). The CDR3 length is 15 residues. The V and J ends lost 3 bases and 1 base respectively, with 12 bases between them. The CDR3 nucleotides read TGCAGTGCTAGGTCAAGGACTAAGAACACCGGGGAGCTGTTTTTT. It yields the protein CSARSRTKNTGELFF.

V is TRBV11-2 and J is TRBJ2-2, with D perhaps given as TRBD1 or TRBD2 (6 bases each). Germline CDR1 reads SGHAT; CDR2 reads FQNNGV. This CDR3 region has 18 residues. Between the trimmed V and J ends, which lost 4 bases and 1 base, there was a span of 19 bases. CDR3 in DNA: TGTGCCAGCAGCTCGGTTGGGGGGCAGGGAGGGAACACCGGGGAGCTGTTTTTT. Translation: CASSSVGGQGGNTGELFF.

This chain uses TRBV6-1 with TRBJ2-7; a weak D match, TRBD2 (6 bases). Per germline, CDR1 MNHNS and CDR2 SASEGT. The CDR3 has 14 residues. The ends were cut back, 7 bases at V and 4 bases at J, with 17 bases in the middle. CDR3 DNA: TGTGCCAGCACCTCTTCGGGAGCAGGGTACGAGCAGTACTTC. As protein: CASTSSGAGYEQYF.

The chain links TRBV24-1 to TRBJ1-5; no firm D call. V shed 9 bases and J shed 4 bases, with 15 bases lying between them. The germline gives CDR1 KGHDR, CDR2 SFDVKD. The CDR3 loop spans 14 amino acids. Written as DNA, the CDR3 is TGTGCCACCGAGGACTCTTGGGGAAATCAGCCCCAGCATTTT. It encodes CATEDSWGNQPQHF.

The chain combines TRBV6-5 with TRBJ1-5; 7 positions match TRBD1. Losses at the gene ends were 0 bases for V and 6 bases for J; bases not matched to a gene: 5. The CDR3 has 15 residues. Germline lookup yields CDR1 MNHEY and CDR2 SVGAGI. CDR3 amino acids: CASSYSGQGGQPQHF. The CDR3 DNA reads TGTGCCAGCAGTTACTCTGGGCAGGGGGGTCAGCCCCAGCATTTT.

This clonotype was observed at least ten times. V and J are TRBV5-1 and TRBJ2-7; D perhaps matches TRBD1 (6 bases). Germline V gene data show CDR1 as SGHRS and CDR2 as YFSETQ. This CDR3 region has 15 residues. V was pared by 1 base and J by 6 bases, with 17 bases between. The CDR3 region has the DNA TGCGCCAGCAGCTTGTCTGCAGGGGAGTGGACCGAGCAGTACTTC. Translating it yields CASSLSAGEWTEQYF.

The gene calls are TRBV7-3 and TRBJ2-3; possibly TRBD1 or TRBD2 for D (5 bases each). The CDR3 loop spans 14 amino acids. CDR1 and CDR2 (germline): SGHTA, FQGTGA. With 4 bases removed from V and 5 bases from J, the gap between germline ends came to 13 bases. DNA for the CDR3: TGTGCCAGCAGCTCTTTTGCAGGGAGAGATACGCAGTATTTT. Its protein product is CASSSFAGRDTQYF.